Presented here are 25 T cell receptor beta chains from one specimen sequenced in a study of blood T cell repertoires in COVID-19. Generated by immunoSEQ multiplex PCR, the TCRdb table keeps only in-frame clones and is missing some. The sample yields approximately 190,000 clones, around 83% seen once. The sequenced sample consisted of peripheral blood. These receptors were obtained from a woman between 40 and 55 years old with acute or convalescent COVID-19.

The CDR3 region has the DNA TGTGCCAGTAGTATAGAAGGGACTCGTGGCACAGATACGCAGTATTTT. It is translated as CASSIEGTRGTDTQYF. This chain uses TRBV19 with TRBJ2-3; D is perhaps TRBD2 (6 bases). V lost 0 bases, J lost 1 base, and 11 bases lay in between. Germline lookup yields CDR1 LNHDA and CDR2 SQIVND (reference sequence). This CDR3 has 16 amino acids.

This clone has a count of ten or more. The rearrangement uses TRBV10-1 and TRBJ2-7; D ambiguous. Trimming left V 0 bases short and J 4 bases short, with 4 bases between. In germline, CDR1 is WNHNN, CDR2 SYGVQD (reference sequence). The CDR3 is 12 amino acids. CDR3 residues: CASSESGYEQYF. CDR3 bases: TGCGCCAGCAGTGAGTCCGGTTACGAGCAGTACTTC.

V gene TRBV19 combines with J gene TRBJ2-7; no firm D call. Germline V gives CDR1 LNHDA, CDR2 SQIVND (reference sequence). CDR3 length: 10 residues. Trimming took off 10 bases at V and 5 bases at J, with 9 bases between the two ends. DNA of the CDR3: TGTGCCATTAGGCGGCACGAGCAGTACTTC. Protein product: CAIRRHEQYF.

The chain recombines TRBV2 with TRBJ2-1; D assignment may be TRBD1 or TRBD2 (5 bases each). This CDR3 spans 13 amino acids. Germline CDR1 reads SNHLY; CDR2 reads FYNNEI. Trimming pared 10 bases from V and 6 bases from J, leaving 16 bases between. In DNA, the CDR3 is TGTGCCACCAGGGAGAGCGCGGGCAATGAGCAGTTCTTC. It codes for CATRESAGNEQFF.

This chain uses TRBV5-4 with TRBJ1-2; D unresolved. This CDR3 contains 13 residues. V lost 4 bases to trimming and J lost 2 bases, with 9 bases between them. Germline V CDR1 and CDR2: SGHNT, YYREEE (reference sequence). The CDR3 DNA sequence: TGTGCCAGCAGCCTAGAACGAAACTATGGCTACACCTTC. It specifies CASSLERNYGYTF.

The gene calls are TRBV6-5 and TRBJ2-1, with TRBD2 matching 15 bases. The CDR3 spans 15 residues. Germline CDR1 is MNHEY and CDR2 is SVGAGI. V lost 5 bases to trimming and J lost 7 bases; unmatched junction nucleotides: 3. Here the CDR3 reads CASSRTSGRVNEQFF. The CDR3 coding sequence is TGTGCCAGCAGTCGGACTAGCGGGAGGGTAAATGAGCAGTTCTTC.

The J gene is TRBJ2-7, the V gene TRBV21-1; the table calls TRBD2, which could not be checked here. TRBV21-1 is given as a pseudogene. The CDR3 spans 16 residues. For the CDR3, the DNA is TGTGCCAGCAGCAAATTTACGGGACTAGCCCTCTCGGAGCAGTACTTC. It codes for CASSKFTGLALSEQYF.

The chain combines TRBV7-2 with TRBJ2-4, with D tentatively TRBD1 (5 bases). CDR1 is SGHTA and CDR2 is FQGNSA in the germline V gene. Trimming pared 2 bases from V and 5 bases from J, leaving 13 bases between. CDR3 length equals 15 residues. The CDR3 protein is CASSLYPGHENIQYF. The CDR3 DNA sequence: TGTGCCAGCAGCTTATATCCAGGGCACGAAAACATTCAGTACTTC.

The V and J genes are TRBV3-1 (or the pseudogene TRBV3-2) and TRBJ2-1; the match to TRBD2 covers 9 bases. Germline V gene sequence: CDR1 LGHDT, CDR2 YNNKEL (reference sequence). This CDR3 has 17 amino acids. The J segment lost 0 bases and the V segment lost 4 bases, leaving 7 bases of the junction unmatched. CDR3 region: CASSRGLAASSYNEQFF. CDR3 nucleotides: TGTGCCAGCAGCCGGGGACTAGCAGCGTCCTCCTACAATGAGCAGTTCTTC.

The chain combines TRBV18 with TRBJ2-7, with 8 bases that match TRBD1. Germline V CDR1 and CDR2: KGHSH, LQKENI. Trimming cost V 3 bases and J 2 bases; bases outside gene matches: 3. The CDR3 has 14 amino acids. The CDR3 DNA is TGTGCCAGCTCACCGACAGGGGCAACCTACGAGCAGTACTTC. This gives the protein CASSPTGATYEQYF.

The CDR3 here is CSVSTRQSRTDTQYF. The DNA of the CDR3 is TGCAGCGTTTCGACCCGACAGAGCCGCACAGATACGCAGTATTTT. The chain combines TRBV29-1 with TRBJ2-3; TRBD1 is a possible D gene (5 bases). Germline V lookup: CDR1 SQVTM, CDR2 ANQGSEA. The CDR3 is made up of 15 amino acids. Between the trimmed V and J ends, which lost 5 bases and 1 base, there was a span of 16 bases.

The V gene is TRBV7-2, the J gene TRBJ2-2; 7 positions match TRBD2. CDR1 and CDR2 (germline): SGHTA, FQGNSA. Losses at the gene ends were 2 bases for V and 6 bases for J; bases not matched to a gene: 12. This CDR3 region has 17 residues. The CDR3 coding sequence is TGTGCCAGCAGCTTAAGACCCCCCGGGGGGAGTTCCGGGGAGCTGTTTTTT. Its translation is CASSLRPPGGSSGELFF. The full variable domain, rest sourced from reference TRBV7-2 and TRBJ2-2, is GAGVSQSPSNKVTEKGKDVELRCDPISGHTALYWYRQSLGQGLEFLIYFQGNSAPDKSGLPSDRFSAERTGGSVSTLTIQRTQQEDSAVYLCASSLRPPGGSSGELFFGEGSRLTVL.

The V call is TRBV7-2, the J call TRBJ2-1; weak D call: TRBD1 (8 bases). Germline V gene lookup returns CDR1 SGHTA and CDR2 FQGNSA. V was cut by 6 bases and J by 6 bases, with 18 bases left in between. The CDR3 sequence is 15 residues long. The CDR3 protein is CASRLDRAGVNEQFF. For the CDR3, the DNA is TGTGCCAGCAGATTGGACAGGGCGGGGGTCAATGAGCAGTTCTTC.

This clone was observed a handful of times. This rearrangement joins TRBV29-1 to TRBJ2-1; 7 positions match TRBD1. The CDR3 runs to 18 residues. V was pared by 0 bases and J by 6 bases, with 17 bases of the junction left unmatched. The germline CDR1 and CDR2 sequences are SQVTM and ANQGSEA. The CDR3 coding sequence is TGCAGCGTTGAAGATCTCAATCTCACAGGGGAGATGTTCAATGAGCAGTTCTTC. Encoded protein: CSVEDLNLTGEMFNEQFF.

This clone was observed a handful of times. The chain employs TRBV27 and TRBJ1-6; D gene ambiguous. Germline V gene lookup returns CDR1 MNHEY and CDR2 SMNVEV (reference sequence). This CDR3 spans 13 amino acids. The V end was cut by 5 bases, the J end by 9 bases, with 11 bases between. The DNA for the CDR3 is TGTGCCAGCAGTAACCAGATCCCTTCACCCCTCCACTTT. Its translation is CASSNQIPSPLHF.

This clone was recorded a few times. The chain combines TRBV7-9 with TRBJ1-4; the D is unclear. V shed 1 base and J shed 5 bases, with 11 bases lying between them. Germline V CDR1 and CDR2: SEHNR, FQNEAQ (reference sequence). The CDR3 sequence is 15 residues long. The CDR3 sequence: CASSLVGGENEKLFF. Written as DNA, the CDR3 is TGTGCCAGCAGCTTAGTAGGCGGGGAGAATGAAAAACTGTTTTTT.

The genes are TRBV28 and TRBJ2-1, with D possibly TRBD1 on 5 matching bases. The CDR3 is made up of 17 amino acids. V was cut by 4 bases and J by 0 bases, with 16 bases left in between. Germline-derived CDR1 and CDR2 are MDHEN and SYDVKM. The chain's CDR3 is CASSSSLSTASYNEQFF. CDR3 nucleotides: TGTGCCAGCAGTTCCTCATTATCGACAGCCTCCTACAATGAGCAGTTCTTC.

This chain connects TRBV27 to TRBJ2-3, with unresolved D. The CDR3 has 12 amino acids. Trimming took off 3 bases at V and 10 bases at J, with 11 bases between the two ends. Germline loops: CDR1 MNHEY, CDR2 SMNVEV (reference sequence). The CDR3 DNA follows: TGTGCCAGCAGTTTCGAAAGAGAGCCGCAGTATTTT. The encoded protein is CASSFEREPQYF.

The V and J genes are TRBV18 and TRBJ1-5; D is perhaps TRBD1 (6 bases). The V end was cut by 3 bases, the J end by 4 bases, with 10 bases between. This CDR3 is 14 amino acids long. The V gene's germline CDR1 is KGHSH and CDR2 LQKENI. The CDR3 nucleotides read TGTGCCAGCTCACCCCGTGGACAGAATCAGCCCCAGCATTTT. Protein product: CASSPRGQNQPQHF.

The chain has TRBV5-1 and TRBJ1-2; unclear D gene. Germline V gives CDR1 SGHRS, CDR2 YFSETQ. Trimming shortened V by 1 base and J by 0 bases, and 10 bases separated the two germline ends. The CDR3 totals 15 residues. The CDR3 sequence: CASSLQAGSNYGYTF. DNA of the CDR3: TGCGCCAGCAGCTTGCAGGCAGGATCTAACTATGGCTACACCTTC. Based on the CDR3 plus reference TRBV5-1 and TRBJ1-2, the full variable domain is KAGVTQTPRYLIKTRGQQVTLSCSPISGHRSVSWYQQTPGQGLQFLFEYFSETQRNKGNFPGRFSGRQFSNSRSEMNVSTLELGDSALYLCASSLQAGSNYGYTFGSGTRLTVV.

This chain links TRBV27 with TRBJ1-5; possible D gene TRBD1, 6 bases. Germline lookup yields CDR1 MNHEY and CDR2 SMNVEV (reference sequence). V lost 3 bases to trimming and J lost 6 bases, with 15 bases between them. This CDR3 has 15 amino acids. In DNA, the CDR3 is TGTGCCAGCAGTTTCACAGGGACTAGTGGTCAGCCCCAGCATTTT. Amino acids: CASSFTGTSGQPQHF.

This clone was counted a few times. V is TRBV28 and J is TRBJ2-7, with D hard to call. The CDR3 spans 15 residues. Germline V gene sequence: CDR1 MDHEN, CDR2 SYDVKM. Trimming removed 4 bases from V and 0 bases from J, with 13 bases in between. The CDR3 spells CASSSSTLHSYEQYF. The DNA for the CDR3 is TGTGCCAGCAGTTCTTCCACCTTACACTCCTACGAGCAGTACTTC.

The chain combines TRBV18 with TRBJ1-2; D possibly corresponds to TRBD1 (6 bases). The CDR3 sequence is 16 residues long. Between the trimmed V and J ends, which lost 3 bases and 5 bases, there was a span of 19 bases. In germline, CDR1 is KGHSH, CDR2 LQKENI. Here the CDR3 reads CASSPRGGGDIYGYTF. CDR3 sequence (DNA): TGTGCCAGCTCACCCCGTGGTGGGGGCGACATATATGGCTACACCTTC.

This rearrangement joins TRBV27 to TRBJ2-5; 8 nucleotides agree with TRBD1. There are 13 residues in the CDR3. Trimming took 8 bases from V and 5 from J; bases not matched to a gene: 7. Germline V gene lookup returns CDR1 MNHEY and CDR2 SMNVEV (reference sequence). In nucleotides, the CDR3 is TGTGCCAGCTCGGGCAGGGGGCGGGAGACCCAGTACTTC. Translating it yields CASSGRGRETQYF.

The genes are TRBV28 and TRBJ1-2; D might be TRBD1 (6 bases). The CDR3 has 16 residues. V gave up 11 bases and J gave up 4 bases, with 26 bases separating them. Germline lookup yields CDR1 MDHEN and CDR2 SYDVKM. The CDR3 sequence: CAVIPQGPASSYGYTF. The CDR3 DNA reads as TGTGCCGTAATCCCTCAGGGGCCCGCTTCATCCTATGGCTACACCTTC.